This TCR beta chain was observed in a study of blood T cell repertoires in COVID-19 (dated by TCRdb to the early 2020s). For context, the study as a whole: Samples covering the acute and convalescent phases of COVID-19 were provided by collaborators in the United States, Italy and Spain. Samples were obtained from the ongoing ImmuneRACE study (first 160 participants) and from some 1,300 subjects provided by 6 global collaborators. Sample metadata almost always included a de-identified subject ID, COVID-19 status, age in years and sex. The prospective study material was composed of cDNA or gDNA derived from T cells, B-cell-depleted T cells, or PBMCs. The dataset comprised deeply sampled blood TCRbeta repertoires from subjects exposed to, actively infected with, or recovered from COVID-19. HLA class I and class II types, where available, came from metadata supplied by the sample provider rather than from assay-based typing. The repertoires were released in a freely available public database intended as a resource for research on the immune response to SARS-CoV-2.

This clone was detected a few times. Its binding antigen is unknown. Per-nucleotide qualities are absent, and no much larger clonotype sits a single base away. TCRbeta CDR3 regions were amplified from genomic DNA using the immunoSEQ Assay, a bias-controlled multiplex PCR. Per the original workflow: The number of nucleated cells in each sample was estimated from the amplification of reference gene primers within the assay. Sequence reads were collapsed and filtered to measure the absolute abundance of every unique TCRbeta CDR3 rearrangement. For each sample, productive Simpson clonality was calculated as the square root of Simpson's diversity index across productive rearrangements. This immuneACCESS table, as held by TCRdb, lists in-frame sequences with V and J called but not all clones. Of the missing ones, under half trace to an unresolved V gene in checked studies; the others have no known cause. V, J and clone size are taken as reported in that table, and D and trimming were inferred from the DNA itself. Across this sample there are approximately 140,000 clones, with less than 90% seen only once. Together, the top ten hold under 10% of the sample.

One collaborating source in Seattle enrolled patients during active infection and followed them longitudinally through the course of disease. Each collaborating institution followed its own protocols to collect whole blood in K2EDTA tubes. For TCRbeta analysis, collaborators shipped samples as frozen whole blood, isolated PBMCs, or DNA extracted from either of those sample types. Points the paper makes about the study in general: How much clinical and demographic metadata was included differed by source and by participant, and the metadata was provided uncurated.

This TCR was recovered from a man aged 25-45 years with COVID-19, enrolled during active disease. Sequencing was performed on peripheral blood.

The CDR3 sequence is CASSRGGAGQPQHF. Here is the DNA: TGCGCCAGCAGCAGGGGGGGCGCGGGTCAGCCCCAGCATTTT. This receptor chain uses TRBV5-1 and TRBJ1-5, and TRBD1 may be the D gene, going by 6 matching bases. V is shortened by 4 bases, J by 6 bases, and the region joining them spans 14 bases. The germline V gene gives CDR1 as SGHRS and CDR2 as YFSETQ. The cysteine opens and the phenylalanine closes a CDR3 of 14 amino acids. The retained sequence is limited to the CDR3, 42 bases, with the frame set at the first base. The reference TRBV5-1 and TRBJ1-5 proteins fill in what lies around the CDR3, so the full variable domain reads KAGVTQTPRYLIKTRGQQVTLSCSPISGHRSVSWYQQTPGQGLQFLFEYFSETQRNKGNFPGRFSGRQFSNSRSEMNVSTLELGDSALYLCASSRGGAGQPQHFGDGTRLSIL.